The clone carrying this TCR beta chain was detected only once. Its antigen remains unidentified. The data stem from a study of T cell responses to AZD1222 COVID-19 vaccine. On the study more broadly: Second-dose intervals near 4 or 12 weeks were combined. Study results and limitations: Seropositive at baseline were only 5 or 6 AZD1222 recipients.

V was pared by 0 bases and J by 8 bases, with 8 bases of the junction left unmatched. This CDR3 is built from 16 residues. Looked up from germline, CDR1 is LNHDA and CDR2 is SQIVND (reference sequence). The protocol was immunoSEQ multiplex PCR, while the TCRdb copy is restricted to in-frame clones and leaves out a portion. The sample holds 110,000 to 150,000 clones, approximately 86% seen once. The V call is TRBV19, the J call TRBJ2-1; TRBD2 agrees at 9 bases. This sample comprised peripheral blood, obtained on day 0 of AZD1222 vaccination. The TCR comes from an adult in good health. CDR3 residues: CASSIDQAGGGDEQFF. The CDR3 bases are TGTGCCAGTAGTATAGATCAAGCGGGAGGAGGGGATGAGCAGTTCTTC.